This T cell receptor (beta chain) was captured by sequencing in a study of T cell changes during pregnancy in multiple sclerosis (dated by TCRdb to the late 2010s). Regarding the study in general: The study looked at changes in the T cell repertoire across pregnancy in women with multiple sclerosis.

As to this clone: No cognate antigen has been identified for it. Per-base quality was not reported, and no clone a single base away is much larger than it.

The CDR3 spans 15 residues, from the cysteine through the phenylalanine. The entry retains the CDR3 DNA only, 45 bases that are in frame from base 1. Between the V and J ends, shortened by 0 bases and 7 bases respectively, the junction contains 13 bases. The germline V gene (reference sequence) specifies LNHNV as CDR1 and YYDKDF as CDR2. The library was made by the immunoSEQ multiplex PCR assay. TCRdb obtained this table from immuneACCESS and retained in-frame rearrangements with V and J assigned. These tables miss some clones; where compared with another copy, unresolved V genes account for less than half of the shortfall, and the remainder is unexplained. Counted in this sample were around 70,000 clones; approximately 90% of them appeared once. The ten biggest clones cover approximately 1.8% of the sample.

The rearranged chain carries TRBV15 and TRBJ2-1; the D gene is possibly TRBD2, with 7 bases matching. This specimen was peripheral blood, taken in the first trimester of pregnancy. This clonotype was sampled from a female donor in good health, enrolled as a control in a pregnancy study. Here is the DNA: TGTGCCACCAGCAGAGATGGGGGGGCTGTTAATGAGCAGTTCTTC. Translated, it gives CATSRDGGAVNEQFF. Reference TRBV15 and TRBJ2-1 genes cover what lies past the CDR3, so the full variable domain is DAMVIQNPRYQVTQFGKPVTLSCSQTLNHNVMYWYQQKSSQAPKLLFHYYDKDFNNEADTPDNFQSRRPNTSFCFLDIRSPGLGDTAMYLCATSRDGGAVNEQFFGPGTRLTVL.